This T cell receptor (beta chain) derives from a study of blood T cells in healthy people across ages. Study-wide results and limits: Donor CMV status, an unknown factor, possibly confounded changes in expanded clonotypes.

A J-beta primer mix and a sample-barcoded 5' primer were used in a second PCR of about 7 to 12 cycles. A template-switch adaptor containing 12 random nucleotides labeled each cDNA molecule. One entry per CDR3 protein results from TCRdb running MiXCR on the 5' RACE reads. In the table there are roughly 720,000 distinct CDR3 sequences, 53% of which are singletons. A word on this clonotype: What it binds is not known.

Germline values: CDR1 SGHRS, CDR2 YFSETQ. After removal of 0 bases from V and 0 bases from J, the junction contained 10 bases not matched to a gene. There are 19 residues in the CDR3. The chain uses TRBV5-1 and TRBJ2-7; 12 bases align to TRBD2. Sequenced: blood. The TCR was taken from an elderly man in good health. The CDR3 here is CASSLGRTSGAISSYEQYF. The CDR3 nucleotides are TGCGCCAGCAGCTTGGGGCGGACTAGCGGGGCTATTAGCTCCTACGAGCAGTACTTC.